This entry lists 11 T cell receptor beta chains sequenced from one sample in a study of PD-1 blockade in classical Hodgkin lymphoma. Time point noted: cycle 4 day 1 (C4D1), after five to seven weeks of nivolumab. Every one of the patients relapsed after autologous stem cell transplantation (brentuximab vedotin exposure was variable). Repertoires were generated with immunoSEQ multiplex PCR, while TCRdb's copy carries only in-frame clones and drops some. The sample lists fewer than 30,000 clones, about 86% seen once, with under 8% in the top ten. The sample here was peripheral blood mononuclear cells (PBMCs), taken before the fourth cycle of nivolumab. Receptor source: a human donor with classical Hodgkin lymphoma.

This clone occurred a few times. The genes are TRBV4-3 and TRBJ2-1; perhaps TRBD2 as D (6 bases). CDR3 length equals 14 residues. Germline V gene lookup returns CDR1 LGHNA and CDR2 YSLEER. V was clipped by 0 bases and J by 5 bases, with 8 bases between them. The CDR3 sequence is CASSQDGTHNEQFF. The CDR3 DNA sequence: TGCGCCAGCAGCCAAGACGGGACTCACAATGAGCAGTTCTTC.

For the CDR3, the DNA is TGTGCCAGCAGCCAACACCCCTACAGGGCGACTAATGAAAAACTGTTTTTT. Protein product: CASSQHPYRATNEKLFF. This chain links TRBV5-6 with TRBJ1-4; D is perhaps TRBD1 (6 bases). Germline V CDR1 and CDR2: SGHDT, YYEEEE. The CDR3 runs 17 residues. Trimming stripped 4 bases from V and 2 bases from J, with 18 bases between.

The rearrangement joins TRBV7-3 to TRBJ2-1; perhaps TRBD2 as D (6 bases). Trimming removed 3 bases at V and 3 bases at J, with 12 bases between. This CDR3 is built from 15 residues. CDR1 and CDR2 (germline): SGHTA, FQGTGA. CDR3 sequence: CASSFTGLHYNEQFF. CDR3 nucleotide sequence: TGTGCCAGCAGCTTTACGGGACTCCACTACAATGAGCAGTTCTTC.

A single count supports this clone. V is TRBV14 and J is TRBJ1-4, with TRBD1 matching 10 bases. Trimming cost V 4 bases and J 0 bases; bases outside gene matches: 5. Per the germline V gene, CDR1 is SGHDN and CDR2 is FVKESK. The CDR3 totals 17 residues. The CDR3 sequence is CASSPGQGKATNEKLFF. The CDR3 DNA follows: TGTGCCAGCAGCCCGGGACAGGGGAAAGCAACTAATGAAAAACTGTTTTTT.

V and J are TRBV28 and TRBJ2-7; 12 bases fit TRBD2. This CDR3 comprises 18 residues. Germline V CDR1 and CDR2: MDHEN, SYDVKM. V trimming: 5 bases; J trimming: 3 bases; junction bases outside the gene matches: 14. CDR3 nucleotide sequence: TGTGCCAGCAGTCTAAGCCCCAGGACTAGCGGGATCAACTACGAGCAGTACTTC. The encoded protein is CASSLSPRTSGINYEQYF.

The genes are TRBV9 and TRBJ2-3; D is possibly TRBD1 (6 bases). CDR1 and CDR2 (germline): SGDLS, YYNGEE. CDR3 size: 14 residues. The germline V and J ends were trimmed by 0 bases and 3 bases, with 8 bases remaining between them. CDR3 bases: TGTGCCAGCAGCGTAGAGAGGGGGACAGATACGCAGTATTTT. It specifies CASSVERGTDTQYF.

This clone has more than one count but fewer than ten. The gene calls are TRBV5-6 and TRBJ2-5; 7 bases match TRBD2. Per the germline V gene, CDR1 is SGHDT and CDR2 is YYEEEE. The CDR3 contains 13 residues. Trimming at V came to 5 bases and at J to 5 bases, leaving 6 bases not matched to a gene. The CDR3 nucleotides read TGTGCCAGCAGTCGGGAGGCCCTGGAGACCCAGTACTTC. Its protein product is CASSREALETQYF.

The CDR3 reads CASSQRSGNTEAFF. For the CDR3, the DNA is TGCGCCAGCAGCCAACGCTCAGGGAACACTGAAGCTTTCTTT. The rearrangement joins TRBV4-3 to TRBJ1-1; no definite D call. The ends were cut back, 2 bases at V and 1 base at J, with 8 bases in the middle. The CDR3 totals 14 residues. CDR1 and CDR2 from the germline V gene are LGHNA and YSLEER.

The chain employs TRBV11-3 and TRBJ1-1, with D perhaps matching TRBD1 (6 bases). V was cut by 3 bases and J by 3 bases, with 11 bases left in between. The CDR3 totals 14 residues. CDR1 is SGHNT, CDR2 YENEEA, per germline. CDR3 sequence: CASSLGQGHTEAFF. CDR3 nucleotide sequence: TGTGCCAGCAGCTTGGGGCAGGGGCACACTGAAGCTTTCTTT.

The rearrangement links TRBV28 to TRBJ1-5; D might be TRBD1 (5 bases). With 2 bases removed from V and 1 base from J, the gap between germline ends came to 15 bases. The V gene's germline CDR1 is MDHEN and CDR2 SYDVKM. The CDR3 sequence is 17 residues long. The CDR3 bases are TGTGCCAGCAGTTTAATCGGGGGGAGAGAAAGCAATCAGCCCCAGCATTTT. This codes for CASSLIGGRESNQPQHF.

CDR3 protein: CASRPDRGSNQPQHF. The CDR3, as DNA: TGTGCCAGCAGGCCGGACAGGGGCAGCAATCAGCCCCAGCATTTT. The chain is built from TRBV2 and TRBJ1-5; 9 bases line up with TRBD1. The CDR3 is 15 amino acids. Germline V gene sequence: CDR1 SNHLY, CDR2 FYNNEI. V was pared by 6 bases and J by 1 base, with 4 bases of the junction left unmatched.